The 17 T cell receptor beta chains in this list originate from one sample, sequenced in a study of type 1 regulatory T cells. MiXCR, applied by TCRdb to the reads, yields one record per CDR3 protein. The sample lists 80,000 to 100,000 distinct CDR3 sequences, roughly a third seen once, with roughly 2.2% in the top ten. Sequenced input: CD4+ T cells, either the whole sample or a sorted fraction (not recorded which). The receptor set was obtained from a human donor in good health.

This rearrangement joins TRBV7-8 to TRBJ2-5; D is ambiguous. The CDR3 totals 14 residues. CDR1 is SGHVS, CDR2 FQNEAQ, per germline. V was clipped by 5 bases and J by 0 bases, with 10 bases between them. In nucleotides, the CDR3 is TGTGCCAGCAGCCGCTCCCCATACCAAGAGACCCAGTACTTC. It translates to CASSRSPYQETQYF.

In its sample, this clonotype was seen once. The gene calls are TRBV7-2 and TRBJ2-2, with D possibly TRBD2 on 5 matching bases. Trimming took off 1 base at V and 5 bases at J, with 14 bases between the two ends. Germline V gene data show CDR1 as SGHTA and CDR2 as FQGNSA. This CDR3 is built from 16 residues. The CDR3 here is CASSLVAIPGTGELFF. CDR3 nucleotide sequence: TGTGCCAGCAGCTTAGTGGCTATCCCGGGGACCGGGGAGCTGTTTTTT.

This chain uses TRBV20-1 with TRBJ1-1; no clear D gene. The CDR3 consists of 12 residues. V gave up 0 bases and J gave up 10 bases, with 12 bases separating them. The germline V gene has CDR1 DFQATT and CDR2 SNEGSKA (reference sequence). The chain's CDR3 is CSARDRPGGAFF. The CDR3 coding sequence is TGCAGTGCTAGAGATCGTCCGGGCGGAGCTTTCTTT.

As DNA, the CDR3 is TGTGCCAGCAGCCCGGTACAGGGAAGCTCCTACGAGCAGTACTTC. Protein sequence: CASSPVQGSSYEQYF. The chain is built from TRBV5-4 and TRBJ2-7; D might be TRBD1 (6 bases). Trimming shortened V by 4 bases and J by 0 bases, and 14 bases separated the two germline ends. Germline V lookup: CDR1 SGHNT, CDR2 YYREEE (reference sequence). CDR3 length: 15 residues.

This chain connects TRBV25-1 to TRBJ2-3; perhaps TRBD2 as D (8 bases). CDR1 is MGHDK and CDR2 is SYGVNS in the germline V gene. This CDR3 region has 16 residues. Between the trimmed V and J ends, which lost 5 bases and 1 base, there was a span of 16 bases. The CDR3 bases are TGTGCCAGCAGTACGCATAGCGGGACAGGCACAGATACGCAGTATTTT. It translates to CASSTHSGTGTDTQYF.

This clonotype was counted only a few times. This CDR3 reads CSASYNEQFF. The CDR3 bases are TGCAGTGCGAGTTACAATGAGCAGTTCTTC. The chain combines TRBV20-1 with TRBJ2-1, with no clear D. CDR1 and CDR2 (germline): DFQATT, SNEGSKA (reference sequence). The V end was cut by 6 bases, the J end by 4 bases, with 4 bases between. CDR3 length: 10 residues.

The chain is built from TRBV3-1 and TRBJ2-7; D is perhaps TRBD1 (5 bases). The CDR3 spans 13 residues. Germline lookup yields CDR1 LGHDT and CDR2 YNNKEL (reference sequence). The germline V and J ends were trimmed by 1 base and 6 bases, with 10 bases remaining between them. The CDR3 bases are TGTGCCAGCAGCCAAGTACAGGATCTCGAGCAGTACTTC. It codes for CASSQVQDLEQYF.

This clonotype was recorded a few times. The V call is TRBV20-1, the J call TRBJ2-7, with unresolved D. With 6 bases removed from V and 2 bases from J, the gap between germline ends came to 17 bases. The CDR3 has 14 amino acids. The germline gives CDR1 DFQATT, CDR2 SNEGSKA (reference sequence). DNA of the CDR3: TGCAGTGCCGCCGATGTGGTCCGCACCTACGAGCAGTACTTC. Its protein is CSAADVVRTYEQYF.

This clonotype was picked up a small number of times. The chain couples TRBV7-9 to TRBJ2-1, with TRBD1 as a possible D gene (6 bases). This CDR3 comprises 13 residues. With 6 bases removed from V and 14 bases from J, the gap between germline ends came to 20 bases. CDR1 and CDR2 from the germline V gene are SEHNR and FQNEAQ (reference sequence). The CDR3 DNA reads TGTGCCAGCAGTCCCCTTCCGCGGACAGTGGAGTTCTTC. This gives the protein CASSPLPRTVEFF.

This clonotype was observed a handful of times. The chain links TRBV7-2 to TRBJ2-7, with D possibly matching TRBD1 (5 bases). The CDR3 has 12 amino acids. From germline, CDR1 is SGHTA and CDR2 FQGNSA. Deletions cut 4 bases from V and 3 bases from J, with 7 bases between. The chain's CDR3 is CASSSTVYEQYF. In nucleotides, the CDR3 is TGTGCCAGCAGCTCGACAGTCTACGAGCAGTACTTC.

This clonotype has a handful of counts. This rearrangement joins TRBV20-1 to TRBJ2-1, with 8 bases identical to TRBD2. The length of the CDR3 is 16 residues. With V trimmed by 0 bases and J by 4 bases, 8 bases remained unmatched. Germline CDR1 DFQATT, CDR2 SNEGSKA (reference sequence). CDR3 residues: CSARDRTSSPYNEQFF. CDR3 DNA sequence: TGCAGTGCTAGAGACCGGACTAGCTCGCCTTACAATGAGCAGTTCTTC.

The V and J genes are TRBV20-1 and TRBJ1-1; D call uncertain. The CDR3 covers 15 residues. The germline V and J ends were trimmed by 0 bases and 1 base, with 12 bases remaining between them. CDR1 DFQATT and CDR2 SNEGSKA come from the germline V gene (reference sequence). The CDR3 sequence is CSARDPQAGNTEAFF. Here the CDR3 DNA reads TGCAGTGCTAGAGATCCCCAGGCAGGGAACACTGAAGCTTTCTTT.

In its sample, this clonotype was seen a few times. This chain connects TRBV5-1 to TRBJ2-5; D ambiguous. Trimming removed 2 bases at V and 1 base at J, with 6 bases between. Germline-derived CDR1 and CDR2 are SGHRS and YFSETQ. The CDR3 sequence is 13 residues long. The CDR3, as DNA: TGCGCCAGCAGCTTTCAGACCCAAGAGACCCAGTACTTC. Translating gives CASSFQTQETQYF. Variable domain in full (rest from reference TRBV5-1 and TRBJ2-5): KAGVTQTPRYLIKTRGQQVTLSCSPISGHRSVSWYQQTPGQGLQFLFEYFSETQRNKGNFPGRFSGRQFSNSRSEMNVSTLELGDSALYLCASSFQTQETQYFGPGTRLLVL.

V usage is TRBV19 and J usage is TRBJ2-7; 11 nucleotides agree with TRBD2. Germline lookup yields CDR1 LNHDA and CDR2 SQIVND (reference sequence). Trimming removed 5 bases from V and 2 bases from J; junction bases left unmatched: 8. CDR3 length: 16 residues. The CDR3 DNA reads as TGTGCCAGTAGTCCGCTCGGGACTAGCGGAACCTACGAGCAGTACTTC. This codes for CASSPLGTSGTYEQYF.

The chain is built from TRBV18 and TRBJ2-1, with D possibly being TRBD2 (5 bases). V gave up 7 bases and J gave up 0 bases, with 16 bases separating them. The CDR3 is made up of 16 amino acids. Germline loops: CDR1 KGHSH, CDR2 LQKENI. This CDR3 reads CASLSDGGSSYNEQFF. The CDR3 DNA is TGTGCCAGCTTATCCGATGGAGGCAGCTCCTACAATGAGCAGTTCTTC.

This sequence joins TRBV20-1 and TRBJ2-1, with 8 bases fitting TRBD2. Germline CDR1 reads DFQATT; CDR2 reads SNEGSKA (reference sequence). V lost 5 bases, J lost 5 bases, and 11 bases stayed unmatched. The CDR3 length is 15 residues. The CDR3 nucleotides are TGCAGTGCTGCCCCCCACGGGAGGGCTAACAATGAGCAGTTCTTC. It encodes CSAAPHGRANNEQFF.

The chain is built from TRBV7-2 and TRBJ2-5, with D possibly being TRBD2 (5 bases). There are 13 residues in the CDR3. Between the trimmed V and J ends, which lost 1 base and 5 bases, there was a span of 8 bases. The germline CDR1 and CDR2 sequences are SGHTA and FQGNSA. The CDR3 here is CASSLERMETQYF. The CDR3 nucleotides are TGTGCCAGCAGCTTAGAGCGGATGGAGACCCAGTACTTC.